This T cell receptor beta chain is from a study of T cell repertoires in cytomegalovirus infection. Study-level information: Both recently identified HLA-C-restricted and well-studied HLA-B-restricted CMV epitopes were used in the study. Indications came from public TCR beta signatures; they pointed to CMV infection and to a matching HLA type. Study findings and constraints: HLA-C-restricted CMV-specific TCR beta clonotypes prevailed in the ex vivo response. Carriers of CMV plus the relevant HLA were identified by cumulative public TCR beta family frequency.

J was trimmed by 3 bases and V by 4 bases; bases with no gene match: 6. Germline CDR1 is SGHVS and CDR2 is FNYEAQ. The CDR3 is 16 amino acids. TCRdb reanalysed the reads using MiXCR and keeps one entry per CDR3 protein. The sample consists of approximately 910,000 distinct CDR3 sequences, around 30% of them appearing once. This clonotype appeared many times. Its antigen is not known. The rearrangement joins TRBV7-6 to TRBJ2-7; 13 bases line up with TRBD2. The sequence was collected from a human donor in good health (CMV status not recorded). Some clones in this sample may be carry-over from other donors' samples. Sequencing was performed on cultured CD8+ T cells from PBMCs, taken from culture after CMV antigen stimulation. The CDR3 sequence: CASSSWTSGGIYEQYV. For the CDR3, the DNA is TGTGCCAGCAGCTCCTGGACTAGCGGGGGAATCTACGAGCAGTACGTC.